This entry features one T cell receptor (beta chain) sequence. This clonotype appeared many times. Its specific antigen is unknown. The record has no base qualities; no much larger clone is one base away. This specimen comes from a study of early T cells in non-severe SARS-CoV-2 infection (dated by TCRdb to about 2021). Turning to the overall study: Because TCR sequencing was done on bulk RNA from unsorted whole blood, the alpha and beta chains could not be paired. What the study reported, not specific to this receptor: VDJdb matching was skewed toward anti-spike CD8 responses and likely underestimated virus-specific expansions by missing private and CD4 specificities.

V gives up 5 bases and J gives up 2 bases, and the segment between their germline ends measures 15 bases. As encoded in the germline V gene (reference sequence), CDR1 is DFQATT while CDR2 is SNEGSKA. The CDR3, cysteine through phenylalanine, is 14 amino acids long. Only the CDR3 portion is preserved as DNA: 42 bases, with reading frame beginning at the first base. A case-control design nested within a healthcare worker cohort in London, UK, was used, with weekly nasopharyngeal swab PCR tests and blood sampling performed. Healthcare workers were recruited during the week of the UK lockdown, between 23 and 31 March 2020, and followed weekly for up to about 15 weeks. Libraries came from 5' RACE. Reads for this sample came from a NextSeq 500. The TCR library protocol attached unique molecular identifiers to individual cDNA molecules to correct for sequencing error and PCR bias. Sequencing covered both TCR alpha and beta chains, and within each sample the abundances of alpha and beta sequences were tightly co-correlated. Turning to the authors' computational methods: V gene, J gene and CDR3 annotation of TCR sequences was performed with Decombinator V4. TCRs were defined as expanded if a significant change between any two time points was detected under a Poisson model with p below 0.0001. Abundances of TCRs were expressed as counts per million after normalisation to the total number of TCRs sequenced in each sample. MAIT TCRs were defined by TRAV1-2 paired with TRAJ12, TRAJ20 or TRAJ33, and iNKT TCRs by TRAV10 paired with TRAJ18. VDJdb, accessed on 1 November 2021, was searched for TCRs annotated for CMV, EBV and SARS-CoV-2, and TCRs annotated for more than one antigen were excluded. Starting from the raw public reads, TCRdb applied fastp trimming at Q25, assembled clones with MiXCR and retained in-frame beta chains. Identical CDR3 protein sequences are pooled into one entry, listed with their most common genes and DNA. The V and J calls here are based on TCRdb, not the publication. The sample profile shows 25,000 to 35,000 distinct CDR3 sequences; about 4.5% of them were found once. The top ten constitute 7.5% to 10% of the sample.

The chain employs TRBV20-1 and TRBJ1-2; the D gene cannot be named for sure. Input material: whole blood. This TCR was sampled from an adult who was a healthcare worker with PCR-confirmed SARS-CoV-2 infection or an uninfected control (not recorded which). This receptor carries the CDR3 CSARGLKVNYGYTF. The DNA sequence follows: TGCAGTGCTCGAGGGCTTAAGGTGAACTATGGCTACACCTTC.